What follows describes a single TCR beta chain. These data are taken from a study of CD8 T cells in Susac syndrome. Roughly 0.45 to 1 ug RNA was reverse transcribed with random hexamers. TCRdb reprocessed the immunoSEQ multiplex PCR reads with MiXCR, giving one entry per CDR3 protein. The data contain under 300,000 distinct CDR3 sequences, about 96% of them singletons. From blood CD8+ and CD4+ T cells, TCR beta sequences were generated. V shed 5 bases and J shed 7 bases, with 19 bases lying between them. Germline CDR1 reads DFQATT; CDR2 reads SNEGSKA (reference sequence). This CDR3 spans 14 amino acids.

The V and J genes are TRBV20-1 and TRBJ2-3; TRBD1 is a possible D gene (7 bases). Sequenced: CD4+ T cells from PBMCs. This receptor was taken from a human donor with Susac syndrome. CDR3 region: CSAGGRQGSYTQYF. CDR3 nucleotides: TGCAGTGCTGGGGGGAGACAGGGTTCATATACGCAGTATTTT.